This T cell receptor (beta chain) emerged from a study of blood T cell repertoires in COVID-19. Assay used: immunoSEQ multiplex PCR; TCRdb lists only in-frame clones, some missing. The repertoire includes 200,000 to 250,000 clones, roughly 90% of them detected once, and around 16% sits in the top ten. The ends were cut back, 7 bases at V and 6 bases at J, with 15 bases in the middle. CDR1 SQVTM and CDR2 ANQGSEA come from the germline V gene. The length of the CDR3 is 12 residues. V usage is TRBV29-1 and J usage is TRBJ1-2; D possibly corresponds to TRBD1 (5 bases). Sequences were obtained from PBMCs or T cells enriched from blood (not recorded which). The clonotype originates from a man aged 30 to 45 who had been exposed to COVID-19. CDR3 in DNA: TGCAGCGGTTTCGACAGCTTTGATGGCTACACCTTC. Protein: CSGFDSFDGYTF.